This TCR beta chain was recovered during a study of blood T cell repertoires in COVID-19. The J segment lost 5 bases and the V segment lost 5 bases, leaving 2 bases of the junction unmatched. Germline V CDR1 and CDR2: MGHRA, YSYEKL. The CDR3 runs 12 residues. Clones were read by immunoSEQ multiplex PCR, and TCRdb kept only the in-frame ones, dropping some. Among some 400,000 clones listed, 80% to 90% were seen once. This sequence joins TRBV4-1 and TRBJ2-7; TRBD1 matches at 8 bases. This TCR was sampled from a woman aged 25 to 39 with COVID-19, enrolled during active disease. Sequencing was performed on peripheral blood. The DNA of the CDR3 is TGCGCCAGCAGCGACAGGGGTCACGAGCAGTACTTC. Translating gives CASSDRGHEQYF.